Below, 4 T cell receptor beta chains from the same sample are listed, as sequenced in a study of T cell responses to AZD1222 COVID-19 vaccine. Assay: immunoSEQ multiplex PCR; the TCRdb copy retains only in-frame clones and omits some. The sample shows roughly 130,000 clones, more than 85% of them seen only once. Sequencing was performed on peripheral blood, taken on day 0 of AZD1222 vaccination. The receptors were gathered from an adult in good health.

The chain is built from TRBV7-9 and TRBJ1-4; perhaps TRBD1 as D (5 bases). Looked up from germline, CDR1 is SEHNR and CDR2 is FQNEAQ (reference sequence). With 5 bases removed from V and 6 bases from J, the gap between germline ends came to 13 bases. The CDR3 totals 14 residues. The CDR3 region has the DNA TGTGCCAGCAGCCCTCCGGGCAGGGATGAAAAACTGTTTTTT. Protein product: CASSPPGRDEKLFF. The full variable domain, with the rest looked up from reference TRBV7-9 and TRBJ1-4, is DTGVSQNPRHKITKRGQNVTFRCDPISEHNRLYWYRQTLGQGPEFLTYFQNEAQLEKSRLLSDRFSAERPKGSFSTLEIQRTEQGDSAMYLCASSPPGRDEKLFFGSGTQLSVL.

This chain connects TRBV27 to TRBJ1-2; no clear D gene. Germline CDR1 and CDR2: MNHEY and SMNVEV (reference sequence). Trimming took off 2 bases at V and 4 bases at J, with 11 bases between the two ends. CDR3 size: 14 residues. CDR3 region: CASSLGRLPYGYTF. The CDR3, as DNA: TGTGCCAGCAGTTTAGGCAGGCTACCCTATGGCTACACCTTC.

The rearrangement uses TRBV10-3 and TRBJ2-2; D unclear. Deletions cut 2 bases from V and 6 bases from J, with 1 base between. This CDR3 spans 11 amino acids. Germline V gives CDR1 ENHRY, CDR2 SYGVKD. CDR3 protein: CAISEAGELFF. The CDR3 nucleotides are TGTGCCATCAGTGAGGCCGGGGAGCTGTTTTTT.

In nucleotides, the CDR3 is TGTGCCAGCAGTCAACAGGGGGACTCTAACGAGCAGTACTTC. Protein product: CASSQQGDSNEQYF. The rearrangement links TRBV7-3 to TRBJ2-7; 8 nucleotides line up with TRBD1. Germline trimming cut 6 bases from V and 5 bases from J; bases unmatched to any gene: 9. Germline V lookup: CDR1 SGHTA, CDR2 FQGTGA. The CDR3 loop spans 14 amino acids. Together with reference TRBV7-3 and TRBJ2-7, the CDR3 gives the full variable domain: GAGVSQTPSNKVTEKGKYVELRCDPISGHTALYWYRQSLGQGPEFLIYFQGTGAADDSGLPNDRFFAVRPEGSVSTLKIQRTERGDSAVYLCASSQQGDSNEQYFGPGTRLTVT.